The 16 T cell receptor beta chains in this list originate from one sample, sequenced in a study of blood T cells in healthy people across ages. Through a sample-barcoded 5' primer and a J-beta primer mix, a second PCR was run for 7 to 11 cycles. One entry per CDR3 protein, called by TCRdb with MiXCR from the 5' RACE reads. The table lists roughly 1.6 million distinct CDR3 sequences, roughly a third of them singletons. Input material: blood. The receptors shown here come from a woman in her twenties or thirties in good health.

The V gene is TRBV30, the J gene TRBJ2-7; D might be TRBD2 (5 bases). Germline V gene data show CDR1 as GTSNPN and CDR2 as SVGIG (reference sequence). The CDR3 spans 14 residues. Trimming took off 4 bases at V and 7 bases at J, with 20 bases between the two ends. CDR3 in amino acids: CAWNRPGLYNEQYF. The CDR3 region has the DNA TGTGCCTGGAACCGCCCCGGACTCTACAATGAGCAGTACTTC.

This clonotype was found once. This sequence joins TRBV9 and TRBJ2-7; D might be TRBD1 or TRBD2, each matching 6 bases. V dropped 2 bases and J dropped 0 bases, with 15 bases sitting between them. Germline CDR1 and CDR2: SGDLS and YYNGEE. The CDR3 covers 16 residues. CDR3: CASSVGGQKSSYEQYF. The CDR3, as DNA: TGTGCCAGCAGCGTGGGGGGACAAAAAAGCTCCTACGAGCAGTACTTC. The full variable domain, its missing parts supplied by reference TRBV9 and TRBJ2-7, is DSGVTQTPKHLITATGQRVTLRCSPRSGDLSVYWYQQSLDQGLQFLIQYYNGEERAKGNILERFSAQQFPDLHSELNLSSLELGDSALYFCASSVGGQKSSYEQYFGPGTRLTVT.

This clonotype was seen only a few times. As DNA, the CDR3 is TGTGCCAGCAGTTTATGGTCTGGGGATTTAGGGAGACAAAATGGTATGGACCCCTACGAGCAGTACTTC. This codes for CASSLWSGDLGRQNGMDPYEQYF. This rearrangement joins TRBV28 to TRBJ2-7; TRBD2 might be the D (5 bases). Germline V CDR1 and CDR2: MDHEN, SYDVKM. V lost 0 bases to trimming and J lost 2 bases, with 35 bases between them. The CDR3 spans 23 residues.

This clonotype was observed a few times. The chain uses TRBV7-3 and TRBJ2-1, with 8 positions matching TRBD2. The V segment lost 4 bases and the J segment 7 bases; nucleotides outside the gene matches: 6. Germline V gene data show CDR1 as SGHTA and CDR2 as FQGTGA. This CDR3 region has 14 residues. The CDR3 region is CASSSGTRGNEQFF. CDR3 DNA: TGTGCCAGCAGCTCCGGGACTAGGGGGAATGAGCAGTTCTTC.

CDR3 sequence: CASSLVLAENYNEQFF. The DNA for the CDR3 is TGTGCCAGCAGCTTAGTGCTAGCGGAAAACTACAATGAGCAGTTCTTC. The rearrangement uses TRBV11-2 and TRBJ2-1, with TRBD2 matching 7 bases. V shed 1 base and J 3 bases; nucleotides not matched to a gene: 6. This CDR3 spans 16 amino acids. Germline V gene lookup returns CDR1 SGHAT and CDR2 FQNNGV.

For this clonotype: A much larger clone differs from this one at a single base, so this may be a read error. The chain joins TRBV6-1 to TRBJ2-7; D gene ambiguous. Germline CDR1 MNHNS, CDR2 SASEGT. The CDR3 extends over 11 amino acids. Trimming cost V 2 bases and J 4 bases, with 3 bases left between them. The CDR3 reads CASSEWYEQYF. CDR3 nucleotides: TGTGCCAGCAGTGAATGGTACGAGCAGTACTTC.

This clonotype was picked up many times. The chain has TRBV29-1 and TRBJ1-1; 10 nucleotides line up with TRBD1. The ends lost 6 bases at V and 4 bases at J; junction bases unmatched: 5. Looked up from germline, CDR1 is SQVTM and CDR2 is ANQGSEA. This CDR3 contains 13 residues. CDR3 protein: CSVLTGGFTEAFF. The CDR3 region has the DNA TGCAGCGTCCTGACAGGGGGCTTCACTGAAGCTTTCTTT.

This clonotype was seen only a few times. V usage is TRBV7-3 and J usage is TRBJ2-1; D unclear. Germline CDR1 and CDR2: SGHTA and FQGTGA. This CDR3 is 14 amino acids long. Trimming stripped 1 base from V and 3 bases from J, with 7 bases between. In nucleotides, the CDR3 is TGTGCCAGCAGCTTAATCCCCGACTACAATGAGCAGTTCTTC. This translates into CASSLIPDYNEQFF.

This clonotype was detected only a few times. The rearrangement uses TRBV7-3 and TRBJ2-7; TRBD2 aligns across 8 bases. This CDR3 has 16 amino acids. Trimming removed 1 base from V and 3 bases from J; junction bases left unmatched: 8. Germline CDR1 and CDR2: SGHTA and FQGTGA. As DNA, the CDR3 is TGTGCCAGCAGCTTAATGTCTAGCGGGCGCCGCTACGAGCAGTACTTC. It yields the protein CASSLMSSGRRYEQYF.

This clonotype has just a few counts. This chain joins TRBV12-3 or TRBV12-4 and TRBJ1-2; D might be TRBD1 (6 bases). V was pared by 6 bases and J by 8 bases, with 13 bases between. The CDR3 spans 12 residues. This chain's CDR3 is CASRNRVQGYTF. The DNA for the CDR3 is TGTGCCAGCAGGAACAGGGTTCAGGGCTACACCTTC.

This sequence joins TRBV7-9 and TRBJ2-5; 10 bases agree with TRBD2. The ends lost 4 bases at V and 7 bases at J; junction bases unmatched: 9. The CDR3 covers 15 residues. Germline V gene lookup returns CDR1 SEHNR and CDR2 FQNEAQ (reference sequence). The CDR3 here is CASSSLSGGTWTQYF. The CDR3 coding sequence is TGTGCCAGCAGCTCCCTTAGCGGGGGGACCTGGACCCAGTACTTC.

The chain combines TRBV2 with TRBJ1-2, with 7 bases matching TRBD1. The CDR3 is 11 amino acids. The germline V gene encodes CDR1 SNHLY and CDR2 FYNNEI. V lost 10 bases, J lost 5 bases, and 4 bases stayed unmatched. CDR3 nucleotide sequence: TGTGCCACCGGGACAGCATATGGCTACACCTTC. Translating gives CATGTAYGYTF.

This clonotype has a handful of counts. CDR3 protein: CASKGQGADEQYF. The CDR3 DNA reads TGTGCCAGCAAGGGACAGGGGGCGGACGAGCAGTACTTC. This chain connects TRBV27 to TRBJ2-7; 12 bases align to TRBD1. CDR3 length: 13 amino acids. V shed 7 bases and J 5 bases; nucleotides not matched to a gene: 3. Germline V gene sequence: CDR1 MNHEY, CDR2 SMNVEV (reference sequence).

Notes on this clonotype: A read error may account for a junction end that differs from germline. This CDR3 reads CASSLEGSTGGCTF. As DNA, the CDR3 is TGTGCCAGCAGCTTAGAAGGTTCGACAGGAGGCTGCACCTTC. This sequence joins TRBV7-2 and TRBJ1-2; maybe TRBD1 (6 bases). Germline values: CDR1 SGHTA, CDR2 FQGNSA. This CDR3 is built from 14 residues.

The chain combines TRBV5-1 with TRBJ2-2; D is undetermined. The CDR3 is 15 amino acids. Germline-derived CDR1 and CDR2 are SGHRS and YFSETQ. Trimming shortened V by 0 bases and J by 6 bases, and 12 bases separated the two germline ends. The CDR3 coding sequence is TGCGCCAGCAGCTTGGGGACCCACGGAGCCGGGGAGCTGTTTTTT. It specifies CASSLGTHGAGELFF.

The chain uses TRBV20-1 and TRBJ2-1; 11 bases map to TRBD2. Germline lookup yields CDR1 DFQATT and CDR2 SNEGSKA (reference sequence). With 5 bases clipped from V and 8 bases from J, the junction kept 11 bases outside the gene matches. This CDR3 has 15 amino acids. The CDR3 DNA sequence: TGCAGTGCTCCAACGGGACTAGCGGCCTGGGATGAGCAGTTCTTC. Encoded protein: CSAPTGLAAWDEQFF.